A selection of T cell receptor beta chains follows, all from one sample in a study of cytomegalovirus exposure and HLA in healthy donors. Measured with immunoSEQ multiplex PCR; TCRdb has only the in-frame clones, and not every one. The sample comprises about 110,000 clones, around 82% of which are singletons, and approximately 2.9% rests with the top ten. Sequences were obtained from PBMCs. These receptor sequences come from a woman aged 18-29 years in good health and CMV-seronegative. Each CDR3 is given with its conserved first and last residue. The D gene is left open where the match is weak. Clone size, where shown, is once, few, many, or a class for clones that have expanded.

size: NA; length: 13; V: TRBV6-5; D: NA; J: TRBJ1-6; CDR3: CASRSKGNSPLHF; DNA: TGTGCCAGCAGGAGTAAGGGGAATTCACCCCTCCACTTT
size: NA; length: 12; V: TRBV15; D: NA; J: TRBJ2-3; CDR3: CATSNDRDTQYF; DNA: TGTGCCACCAGCAATGACAGGGATACGCAGTATTTT
size: NA; length: 17; V: TRBV28; D: NA; J: TRBJ2-7; CDR3: CASSLALQGLSSYEQYF; DNA: TGTGCCAGCAGTTTAGCTCTACAGGGTTTGAGCTCCTACGAGCAGTACTTC
size: NA; length: 12; V: TRBV5-6; D: NA; J: TRBJ2-7; CDR3: CASSLGVYEQYF; DNA: TGTGCCAGCAGCTTGGGCGTATACGAGCAGTACTTC
size: NA; length: 14; V: TRBV4-1; D: TRBD1; J: TRBJ2-7; CDR3: CASSQGTGEAEQYF; DNA: TGCGCCAGCAGCCAAGGGACAGGGGAAGCCGAGCAGTACTTC
size: once; length: 13; V: TRBV25-1; D: NA; J: TRBJ1-5; CDR3: CASSEGGNQPQHF; DNA: TGTGCCAGCAGTGAGGGGGGGAATCAGCCCCAGCATTTT
size: NA; length: 13; V: TRBV30; D: NA; J: TRBJ2-3; CDR3: CAWSALLTDTQYF; DNA: TGTGCCTGGAGTGCCCTACTTACAGATACGCAGTATTTT
size: few; length: 14; V: TRBV19; D: TRBD1; J: TRBJ2-7; CDR3: CASSLSTGSYEQYF; DNA: TGTGCCAGTAGTCTATCGACAGGGTCCTACGAGCAGTACTTC
size: NA; length: 15; V: TRBV6-5; D: NA; J: TRBJ2-6; CDR3: CASSRRTFGANVLTF; DNA: TGTGCCAGCAGTCGCCGGACATTTGGGGCCAACGTCCTGACTTTC
size: NA; length: 17; V: TRBV2; D: NA; J: TRBJ2-5; CDR3: CASNRRDTTWYQETQYF; DNA: TGTGCCAGCAACAGACGGGACACGACTTGGTACCAAGAGACCCAGTACTTC
size: NA; length: 13; V: TRBV30; D: NA; J: TRBJ1-2; CDR3: CAWTTGDSRGYTF; DNA: TGTGCCTGGACGACAGGCGACTCTCGGGGCTACACCTTC
size: NA; length: 13; V: TRBV2; D: TRBD2; J: TRBJ2-5; CDR3: CASSRGGRETQYF; DNA: TGTGCCAGCAGTCGGGGGGGCCGGGAGACCCAGTACTTC
size: NA; length: 16; V: TRBV27; D: NA; J: TRBJ1-4; CDR3: CASSGVGSREDEKLFF; DNA: TGTGCCAGCAGTGGGGTGGGTTCGCGGGAGGACGAAAAACTGTTTTTT
size: NA; length: 15; V: TRBV6-5; D: NA; J: TRBJ1-2; CDR3: CASSYGGIGSYGYTF; DNA: TGTGCCAGCAGTTACGGAGGGATCGGGTCCTATGGCTACACCTTC
size: NA; length: 13; V: TRBV5-1; D: TRBD1; J: TRBJ2-7; CDR3: CASSATGGHEQYF; DNA: TGCGCCAGCAGCGCTACAGGGGGACACGAGCAGTACTTC
size: medium-sized; length: 14; V: TRBV21-1; D: NA; J: TRBJ2-7; CDR3: CASSKGTKTYEQYF; DNA: TGTGCCAGCAGCAAAGGGACAAAAACCTACGAGCAGTACTTC
size: NA; length: 11; V: TRBV7-8; D: TRBD2; J: TRBJ2-7; CDR3: CASSAPGGQYF; DNA: TGTGCCAGCAGCGCCCCGGGAGGCCAGTACTTC
size: NA; length: 14; V: TRBV4-1; D: TRBD1; J: TRBJ1-1; CDR3: CASSQRTGNTEAFF; DNA: TGCGCCAGCAGCCAAAGGACAGGGAACACTGAAGCTTTCTTT
size: NA; length: 15; V: TRBV15; D: TRBD2; J: TRBJ2-1; CDR3: CATSRASGGANEQFF; DNA: TGTGCCACCAGCAGAGCTAGCGGGGGGGCCAATGAGCAGTTCTTC
size: NA; length: 16; V: TRBV25-1; D: NA; J: TRBJ2-1; CDR3: CASSEFGESSYNEQFF; DNA: TGTGCCAGCAGTGAATTCGGGGAGAGCTCCTACAATGAGCAGTTCTTC
size: NA; length: 14; V: TRBV9; D: TRBD1; J: TRBJ1-3; CDR3: CASSTTGSGNTIYF; DNA: TGTGCCAGCAGCACGACAGGGTCAGGAAACACCATATATTTT
size: NA; length: 15; V: TRBV27; D: TRBD1; J: TRBJ1-2; CDR3: CASSPGTGGAYGYTF; DNA: TGTGCCAGCAGTCCAGGGACAGGGGGCGCCTATGGCTACACCTTC
size: NA; length: 13; V: TRBV27; D: TRBD1; J: TRBJ2-7; CDR3: CASSRTGPYEQYF; DNA: TGTGCCAGCAGTCGGACAGGGCCCTACGAGCAGTACTTC
size: NA; length: 14; V: TRBV4-1; D: NA; J: TRBJ2-5; CDR3: CASSHASARETQYF; DNA: TGCGCCAGCAGCCATGCCTCCGCCAGGGAGACCCAGTACTTC
size: NA; length: 15; V: TRBV9; D: TRBD2; J: TRBJ2-3; CDR3: CASSGTAGGTDTQYF; DNA: TGTGCCAGCAGCGGCACAGCGGGGGGCACAGATACGCAGTATTTT
size: once; length: 15; V: TRBV5-4; D: NA; J: TRBJ2-7; CDR3: CASSLEGGQTYEQYF; DNA: TGTGCCAGCAGCTTGGAGGGCGGACAGACCTACGAGCAGTACTTC
size: NA; length: 14; V: TRBV5-1; D: NA; J: TRBJ2-2; CDR3: CASSPGTYGGELFF; DNA: TGCGCCAGCAGCCCCGGGACATACGGGGGGGAGCTGTTTTTT
size: NA; length: 15; V: TRBV6-6; D: NA; J: TRBJ2-7; CDR3: CASSYSIPGGYEQYF; DNA: TGTGCCAGCAGTTACTCGATCCCAGGAGGGTACGAGCAGTACTTC
size: NA; length: 17; V: TRBV4-2; D: TRBD2; J: TRBJ2-3; CDR3: CASSQDLSGEGPDTQYF; DNA: TGTGCCAGCAGCCAAGATCTCAGCGGGGAGGGGCCAGATACGCAGTATTTT
size: NA; length: 16; V: TRBV7-8; D: NA; J: TRBJ1-1; CDR3: CASLISGLSMNTEAFF; DNA: TGTGCCAGCCTAATCTCAGGGTTGTCCATGAACACTGAAGCTTTCTTT
size: NA; length: 18; V: TRBV30; D: TRBD2; J: TRBJ2-1; CDR3: CAWRGLAGGPISYNEQFF; DNA: TGTGCCTGGAGGGGACTAGCGGGGGGGCCGATCTCCTACAATGAGCAGTTCTTC
size: NA; length: 15; V: TRBV19; D: TRBD1; J: TRBJ1-5; CDR3: CASSILGQGNQPQHF; DNA: TGTGCCAGTAGTATATTGGGACAGGGTAATCAGCCCCAGCATTTT
size: NA; length: 15; V: TRBV9; D: NA; J: TRBJ2-1; CDR3: CASSVDGRLYNEQFF; DNA: TGTGCCAGCAGCGTAGATGGCAGGCTCTACAATGAGCAGTTCTTC
size: NA; length: 16; V: TRBV6-1; D: TRBD1; J: TRBJ1-5; CDR3: CASSGSDREGNQPQHF; DNA: TGTGCCAGCAGTGGATCCGACAGGGAAGGCAATCAGCCCCAGCATTTT
size: NA; length: 15; V: TRBV25-1; D: NA; J: TRBJ2-7; CDR3: CASSESPAESYEQYF; DNA: TGTGCCAGCAGTGAATCCCCGGCGGAGTCCTACGAGCAGTACTTC
size: NA; length: 18; V: TRBV14; D: TRBD1; J: TRBJ1-1; CDR3: CASSQRTRDRGLSTEAFF; DNA: TGTGCCAGCAGCCAAAGAACCCGGGACAGGGGGCTGTCGACTGAAGCTTTCTTT
size: few; length: 13; V: TRBV6-1; D: TRBD2; J: TRBJ2-1; CDR3: CATQRLASDEQFF; DNA: TGTGCCACCCAGAGACTAGCGAGCGATGAGCAGTTCTTC
size: once; length: 16; V: TRBV25-1; D: TRBD1; J: TRBJ2-5; CDR3: CASSDPGQDTQETQYF; DNA: TGTGCCAGCAGTGATCCCGGACAGGACACACAAGAGACCCAGTACTTC
size: NA; length: 18; V: TRBV12-5; D: NA; J: TRBJ1-1; CDR3: CASGLESEWNRVNPEAFF; DNA: TGTGCTAGTGGTTTGGAAAGCGAGTGGAACAGGGTTAACCCTGAAGCTTTCTTT
size: NA; length: 13; V: TRBV5-4; D: NA; J: TRBJ2-3; CDR3: CASSLFLADTQYF; DNA: TGTGCCAGCAGCTTATTCCTAGCGGATACGCAGTATTTT
size: NA; length: 17; V: TRBV11-1; D: TRBD1; J: TRBJ2-3; CDR3: CASSLEKGQGAPDTQYF; DNA: TGTGCCAGCAGCTTAGAAAAGGGCCAGGGGGCGCCAGATACGCAGTATTTT
size: NA; length: 14; V: TRBV9; D: NA; J: TRBJ1-1; CDR3: CASSVGQINTEAFF; DNA: TGTGCCAGCAGCGTAGGACAGATAAACACTGAAGCTTTCTTT
size: NA; length: 14; V: TRBV5-4; D: TRBD1; J: TRBJ1-6; CDR3: CASSLTGDNSPLHF; DNA: TGTGCCAGCAGCCTGACAGGGGATAATTCACCCCTCCACTTT
size: NA; length: 16; V: TRBV7-6; D: TRBD2; J: TRBJ2-1; CDR3: CASSSIAGGFYNEQFF; DNA: TGTGCCAGCAGCTCCATAGCGGGGGGCTTCTACAATGAGCAGTTCTTC
size: many; length: 15; V: TRBV9; D: NA; J: TRBJ1-3; CDR3: CASSLMWGAGNTIYF; DNA: TGTGCCAGCAGTCTCATGTGGGGGGCTGGAAACACCATATATTTT
size: NA; length: 16; V: TRBV9; D: TRBD2; J: TRBJ2-3; CDR3: CASSHGLAGGTDTQYF; DNA: TGTGCCAGCAGCCACGGACTAGCGGGGGGCACAGATACGCAGTATTTT
size: NA; length: 13; V: TRBV6-5; D: NA; J: TRBJ1-2; CDR3: CASSYSLNYGYTF; DNA: TGTGCCAGCAGTTACTCACTGAACTATGGCTACACCTTC
size: NA; length: 12; V: TRBV29-1; D: NA; J: TRBJ1-2; CDR3: CSVAPPGEGYTF; DNA: TGCAGCGTTGCTCCCCCGGGGGAAGGCTACACCTTC
size: NA; length: 13; V: TRBV15; D: NA; J: TRBJ1-4; CDR3: CATSRASPTGLFF; DNA: TGTGCCACCAGCAGAGCGTCCCCGACAGGCCTGTTTTTT
size: NA; length: 14; V: TRBV27; D: NA; J: TRBJ1-5; CDR3: CASSLSGDNQPQHF; DNA: TGTGCCAGCAGTTTATCAGGGGACAATCAGCCCCAGCATTTT
size: NA; length: 15; V: TRBV9; D: NA; J: TRBJ1-2; CDR3: CASSVNGQGGDGYTF; DNA: TGTGCCAGCAGCGTAAATGGGCAGGGAGGAGATGGCTACACCTTC